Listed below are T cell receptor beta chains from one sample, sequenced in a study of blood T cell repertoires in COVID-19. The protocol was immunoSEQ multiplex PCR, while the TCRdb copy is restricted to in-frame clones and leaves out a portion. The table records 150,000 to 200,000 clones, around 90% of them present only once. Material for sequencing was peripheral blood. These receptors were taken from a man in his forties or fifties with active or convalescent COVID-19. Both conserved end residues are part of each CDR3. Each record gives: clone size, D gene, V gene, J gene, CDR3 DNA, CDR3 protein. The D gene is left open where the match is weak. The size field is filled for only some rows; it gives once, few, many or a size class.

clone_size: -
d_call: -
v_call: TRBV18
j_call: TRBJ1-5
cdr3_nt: TGTGCCAGCTCACCACAACAGAACAATCAGCCCCAGCATTTT
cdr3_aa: CASSPQQNNQPQHF

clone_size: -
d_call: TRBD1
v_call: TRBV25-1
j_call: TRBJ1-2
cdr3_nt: TGTGCCAGCAGTGAGGGACAGGGGGTCGGCTACACCTTC
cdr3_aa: CASSEGQGVGYTF

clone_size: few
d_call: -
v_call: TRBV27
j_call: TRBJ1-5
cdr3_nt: TGTGCCAGCCGGCGGCAGAATCAGCCCCAGCATTTT
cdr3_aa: CASRRQNQPQHF

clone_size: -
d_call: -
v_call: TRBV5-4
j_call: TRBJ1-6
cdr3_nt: TGTGCCAGCACCACTCGGACAGATAATTCACCCCTCCACTTT
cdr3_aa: CASTTRTDNSPLHF

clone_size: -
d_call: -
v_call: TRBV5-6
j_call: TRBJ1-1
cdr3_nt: TGTGCCAGCAGCACTGGTCCGAAGATGAACACTGAAGCTTTCTTT
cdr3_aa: CASSTGPKMNTEAFF

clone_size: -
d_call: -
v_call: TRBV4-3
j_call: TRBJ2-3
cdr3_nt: TGCGCCAGCAGCCAAGATCCTACAGCCTTGGGCACAGATACGCAGTATTTT
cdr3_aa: CASSQDPTALGTDTQYF

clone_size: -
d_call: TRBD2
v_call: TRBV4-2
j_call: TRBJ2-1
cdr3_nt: TGTGCCAGCAGCCAAGTTCCTAGCGGAGGGGCGCGGGAGCAGTTCTTC
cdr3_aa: CASSQVPSGGAREQFF

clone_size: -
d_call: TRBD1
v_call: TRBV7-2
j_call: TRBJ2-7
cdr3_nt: TGTGCCAGCAGCCCCTCCGGACAGGGTCTTTACGAGCAGTACTTC
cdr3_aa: CASSPSGQGLYEQYF

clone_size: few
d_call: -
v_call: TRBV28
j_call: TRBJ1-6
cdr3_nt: TGTGCCAGCAGTGACTCACTTTATAATTCACCCCTCCACTTT
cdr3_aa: CASSDSLYNSPLHF

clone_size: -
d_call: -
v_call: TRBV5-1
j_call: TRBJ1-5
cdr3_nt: TGCGCCAGCAGCTTGGACAGCAACAATCAGCCCCAGCATTTT
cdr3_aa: CASSLDSNNQPQHF

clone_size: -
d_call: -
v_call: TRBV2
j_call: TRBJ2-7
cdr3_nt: TGTGCCAGCAGAGAACAGGGTTACGAGCAGTACTTC
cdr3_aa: CASREQGYEQYF

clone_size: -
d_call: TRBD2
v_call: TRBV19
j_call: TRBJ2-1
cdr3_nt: TGTGCCAGTAGTATCCCTCCGACTAGCGGGAGACCCAATGAGCAGTTCTTC
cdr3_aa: CASSIPPTSGRPNEQFF

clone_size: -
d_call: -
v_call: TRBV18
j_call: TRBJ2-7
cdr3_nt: TGTGCCAGCTCCCAGGGGGGAACAGGCTCCTACGAGCAGTACTTC
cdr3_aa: CASSQGGTGSYEQYF

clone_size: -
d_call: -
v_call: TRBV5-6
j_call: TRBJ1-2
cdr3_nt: TGTGCCAGCAGCTTGGTGGGGGGACCATATGGCTACACCTTC
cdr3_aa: CASSLVGGPYGYTF

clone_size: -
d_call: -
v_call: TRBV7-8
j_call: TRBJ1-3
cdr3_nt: TGTGCCAGCAGCTTAGCGCGGGCGGGTCTTTCTGGAAACACCATATATTTT
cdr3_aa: CASSLARAGLSGNTIYF